Listed below are T cell receptor beta chains from one sample, sequenced in a study of cytomegalovirus exposure and HLA in healthy donors. Produced via immunoSEQ multiplex PCR; TCRdb's table is partial and in-frame only. The table shows roughly 100,000 clones, with more than 60% occurring only once. The specimen sequenced was PBMCs. The receptors here all came from a female donor in good health and CMV-seropositive. Both conserved end residues are part of each CDR3. D genes are given only for firm matches. Clone sizes are given selectively: once, few, many, or a class where the clone is expanded.

>NA|TRBV4-2|TRBJ1-1|NA
TGTGCCAGCAGCCTAGGCAGGGTGAACACTGAAGCTTTCTTT
CASSLGRVNTEAFF
>NA|TRBV6-1|TRBJ2-1|NA
TGTGCCAGCAGCCCAGGGCGGAAATACAATGAGCAGTTCTTC
CASSPGRKYNEQFF
>NA|TRBV18|TRBJ2-2|NA
TGTGCCAGCTCACCCCAGACAGGGAACACCGGGGAGCTGTTTTTT
CASSPQTGNTGELFF
>NA|TRBV2|TRBJ1-2|NA
TGTGCCAGCAGCCAAAGGTGGAGTTATGGCTACACCTTC
CASSQRWSYGYTF
>NA|TRBV4-2|TRBJ2-7|NA
TGTGCCAGCAGCCAAGAACTAAATCGAGGCTCCTACGAGCAGTACTTC
CASSQELNRGSYEQYF
>few|TRBV5-5|TRBJ2-2|TRBD1
TGTGCCAGCAGCTTCGGACAGGGGGTGGTCACCGGGGAGCTGTTTTTT
CASSFGQGVVTGELFF
>NA|TRBV7-3|TRBJ2-5|NA
TGTGCCAGCAGCCCGTCGTACCAAGAGACCCAGTACTTC
CASSPSYQETQYF
>NA|TRBV14|TRBJ1-1|NA
TGTGCCAGCAGCCAAGATAGGTCTTCTCAGCGTCGAACTGAAGCTTTCTTT
CASSQDRSSQRRTEAFF
>NA|TRBV5-1|TRBJ1-1|NA
TGCGCCAGCAGCTTGGGGCAGGCGAACATGAACACTGAAGCTTTCTTT
CASSLGQANMNTEAFF
>NA|TRBV7-2|TRBJ1-2|NA
TGTGCCAGCAGCCGACAGAATAGAGGCTACACCTTC
CASSRQNRGYTF
>NA|TRBV2|TRBJ2-7|TRBD1
TGTGCCAGCAGACCCCGGGACAGGGGGCCCTACGAGCAGTACTTC
CASRPRDRGPYEQYF
>NA|TRBV20-1|TRBJ1-1|NA
TGCAGTGCTTCACAGGCCCCTGGGTCTTTCTTT
CSASQAPGSFF
>NA|TRBV9|TRBJ2-1|NA
TGTGCCAGCAGCCGAGACACTGGCTCCTACAATGAGCAGTTCTTC
CASSRDTGSYNEQFF
>NA|TRBV2|TRBJ2-1|NA
TGTGCCAGCTCAGGTCCCATACCTTCCAATGAGCAGTTCTTC
CASSGPIPSNEQFF
>NA|TRBV9|TRBJ1-2|NA
TGTGCCAGCAGCCACCAGGGGCGTCGGGGCTACACCTTC
CASSHQGRRGYTF
>NA|TRBV5-3|TRBJ2-7|TRBD1
TGTGCCAGAAGCCACACAGGGGCAGGCTACGAGCAGTACTTC
CARSHTGAGYEQYF